Included here is one TCR beta chain sequence, with context. This sample stems from a study of blood T cell repertoires in COVID-19. About the research overall: The origin of the acute and convalescent COVID-19 samples was the United States, Italy and Spain. The cDNA or gDNA used as material had been derived from T cells, B-cell-depleted T cells, or PBMCs.

Original analysis: Reference gene primer amplification in the assay estimated nucleated cell counts. The method was immunoSEQ multiplex PCR; TCRdb's version includes in-frame clones alone and lacks a portion of them. That table is the source of V, J and clone size, and D and trimming were worked out from the DNA. The data show about 76,000 clones, around 88% seen once. CDR1 and CDR2 from the germline V gene are KGHSH and LQKENI. The CDR3 has 13 residues. Unmatched junction bases numbered 2, after V lost 3 bases and J lost 6 bases. What was sequenced was peripheral blood. V usage is TRBV18 and J usage is TRBJ1-5, with TRBD1 matching 7 bases. This receptor was obtained from a man aged 25 to 40 with acute or convalescent COVID-19. The CDR3 protein is CASSPDRVQPQHF. The CDR3 nucleotides read TGTGCCAGCTCACCCGACAGGGTTCAGCCCCAGCATTTT.